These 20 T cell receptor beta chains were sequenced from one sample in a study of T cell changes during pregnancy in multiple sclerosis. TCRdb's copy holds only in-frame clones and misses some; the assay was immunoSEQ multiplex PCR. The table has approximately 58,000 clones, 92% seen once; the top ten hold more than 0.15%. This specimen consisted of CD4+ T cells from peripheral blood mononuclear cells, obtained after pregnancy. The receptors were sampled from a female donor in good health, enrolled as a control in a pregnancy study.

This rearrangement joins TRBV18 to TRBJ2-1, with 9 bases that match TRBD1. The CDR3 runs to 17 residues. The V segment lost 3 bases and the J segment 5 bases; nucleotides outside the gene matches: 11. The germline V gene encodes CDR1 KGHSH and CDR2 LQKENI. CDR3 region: CASSPRDRVKGHNEQFF. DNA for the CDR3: TGTGCCAGCTCACCCCGGGACAGGGTAAAGGGACACAATGAGCAGTTCTTC.

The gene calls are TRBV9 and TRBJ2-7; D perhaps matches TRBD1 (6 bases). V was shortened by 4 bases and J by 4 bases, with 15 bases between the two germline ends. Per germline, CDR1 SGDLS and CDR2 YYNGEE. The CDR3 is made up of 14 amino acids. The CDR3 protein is CASSREPQGYEQYF. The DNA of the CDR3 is TGTGCCAGCAGCAGAGAGCCCCAGGGGTACGAGCAGTACTTC.

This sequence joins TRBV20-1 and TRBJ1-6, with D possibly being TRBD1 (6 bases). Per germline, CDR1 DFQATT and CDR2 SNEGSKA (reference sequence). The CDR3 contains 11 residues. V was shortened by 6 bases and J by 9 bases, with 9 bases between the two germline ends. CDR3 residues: CSAGGPSPLHF. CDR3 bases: TGCAGTGCGGGGGGGCCTTCACCCCTCCACTTT.

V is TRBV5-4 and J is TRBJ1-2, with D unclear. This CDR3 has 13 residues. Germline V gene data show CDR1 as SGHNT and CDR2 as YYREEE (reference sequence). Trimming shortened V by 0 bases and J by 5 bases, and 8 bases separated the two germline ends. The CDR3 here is CASSLDSLYGYTF. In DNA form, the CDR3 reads TGTGCCAGCAGCTTGGACAGCCTTTATGGCTACACCTTC.

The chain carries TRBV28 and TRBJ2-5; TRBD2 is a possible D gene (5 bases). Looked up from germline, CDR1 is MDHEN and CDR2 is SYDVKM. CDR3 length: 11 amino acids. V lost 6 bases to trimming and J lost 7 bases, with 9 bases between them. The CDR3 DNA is TGTGCCAGCAGGGTCGAGGGGACCCAGTACTTC. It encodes CASRVEGTQYF.

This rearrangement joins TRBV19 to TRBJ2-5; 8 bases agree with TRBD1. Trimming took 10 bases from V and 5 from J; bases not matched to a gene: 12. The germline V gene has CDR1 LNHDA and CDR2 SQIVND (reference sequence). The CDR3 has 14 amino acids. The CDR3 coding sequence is TGTGCCACGCGTAACGTCGACAGGGGTGAGACCCAGTACTTC. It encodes CATRNVDRGETQYF.

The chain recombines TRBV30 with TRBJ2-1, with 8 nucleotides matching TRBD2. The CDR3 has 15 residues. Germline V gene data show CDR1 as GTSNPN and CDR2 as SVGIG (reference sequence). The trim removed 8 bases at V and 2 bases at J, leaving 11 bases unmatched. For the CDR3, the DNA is TGTGCCGGGGTAGCGGGGTCCCCCCCCTACAATGAGCAGTTCTTC. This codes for CAGVAGSPPYNEQFF. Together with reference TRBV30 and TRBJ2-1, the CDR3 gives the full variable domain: SQTIHQWPATLVQPVGSPLSLECTVEGTSNPNLYWYRQAAGRGLQLLFYSVGIGQISSEVPQNLSASRPQDRQFILSSKKLLLSDSGFYLCAGVAGSPPYNEQFFGPGTRLTVL.

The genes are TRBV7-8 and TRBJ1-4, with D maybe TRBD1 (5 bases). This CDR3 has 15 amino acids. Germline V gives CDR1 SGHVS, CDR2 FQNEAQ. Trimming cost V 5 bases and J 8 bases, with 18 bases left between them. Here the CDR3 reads CASSENTGRGEKLFF. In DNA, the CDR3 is TGTGCCAGCAGCGAAAACACAGGAAGAGGAGAAAAACTGTTTTTT. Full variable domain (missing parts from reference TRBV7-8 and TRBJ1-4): GAGVSQSPRYKVAKRGQDVALRCDPISGHVSLFWYQQALGQGPEFLTYFQNEAQLDKSGLPSDRFFAERPEGSVSTLKIQRTQQEDSAVYLCASSENTGRGEKLFFGSGTQLSVL.

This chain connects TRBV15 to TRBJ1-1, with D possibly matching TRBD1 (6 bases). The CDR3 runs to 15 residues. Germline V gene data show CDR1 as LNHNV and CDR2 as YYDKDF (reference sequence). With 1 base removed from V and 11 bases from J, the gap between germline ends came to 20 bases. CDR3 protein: CATSRARGQTSRAFF. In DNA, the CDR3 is TGTGCCACCAGCAGAGCCCGAGGACAGACATCTCGGGCTTTCTTT.

The DNA for the CDR3 is TGTGCCAGCAGCCGGGGGACAGGGTGGAACACTGAAGCTTTCTTT. This gives the protein CASSRGTGWNTEAFF. The chain is built from TRBV5-4 and TRBJ1-1, with 9 bases lining up with TRBD1. Unmatched junction bases numbered 5, after V lost 4 bases and J lost 1 base. CDR1 is SGHNT and CDR2 is YYREEE in the germline V gene (reference sequence). CDR3 length: 15 amino acids.

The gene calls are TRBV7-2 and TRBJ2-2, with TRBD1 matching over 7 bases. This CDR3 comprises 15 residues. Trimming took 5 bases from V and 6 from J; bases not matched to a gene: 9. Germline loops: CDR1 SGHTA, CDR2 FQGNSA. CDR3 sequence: CASSLTQGVAGELFF. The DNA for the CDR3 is TGTGCCAGCAGCCTAACTCAGGGGGTGGCCGGGGAGCTGTTTTTT.

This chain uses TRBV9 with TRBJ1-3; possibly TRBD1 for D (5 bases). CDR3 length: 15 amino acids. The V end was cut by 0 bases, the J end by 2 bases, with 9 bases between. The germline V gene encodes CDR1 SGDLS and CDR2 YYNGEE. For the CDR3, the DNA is TGTGCCAGCAGCGTAGTAGGAGGGGCTGGAAACACCATATATTTT. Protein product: CASSVVGGAGNTIYF.

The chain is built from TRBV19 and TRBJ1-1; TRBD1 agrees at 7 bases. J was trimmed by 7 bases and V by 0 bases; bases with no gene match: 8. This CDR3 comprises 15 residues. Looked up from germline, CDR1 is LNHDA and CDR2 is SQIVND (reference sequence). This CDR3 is CASSIDWGTALEAFF. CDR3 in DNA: TGTGCCAGTAGTATAGATTGGGGGACAGCTCTTGAAGCTTTCTTT.

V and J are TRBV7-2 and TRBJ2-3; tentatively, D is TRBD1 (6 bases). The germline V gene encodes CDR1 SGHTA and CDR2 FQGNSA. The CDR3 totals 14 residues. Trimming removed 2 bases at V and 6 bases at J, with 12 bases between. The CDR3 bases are TGTGCCAGCAGCTTAATAGGGGGTGCGGATACGCAGTATTTT. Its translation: CASSLIGGADTQYF. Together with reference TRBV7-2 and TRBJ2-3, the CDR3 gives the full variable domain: GAGVSQSPSNKVTEKGKDVELRCDPISGHTALYWYRQSLGQGLEFLIYFQGNSAPDKSGLPSDRFSAERTGGSVSTLTIQRTQQEDSAVYLCASSLIGGADTQYFGPGTRLTVL.

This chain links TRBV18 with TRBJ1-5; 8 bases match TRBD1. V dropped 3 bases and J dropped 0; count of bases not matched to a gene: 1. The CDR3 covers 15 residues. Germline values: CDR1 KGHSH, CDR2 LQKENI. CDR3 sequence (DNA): TGTGCCAGCTCACCGGGACAGGTTAGCAATCAGCCCCAGCATTTT. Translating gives CASSPGQVSNQPQHF.

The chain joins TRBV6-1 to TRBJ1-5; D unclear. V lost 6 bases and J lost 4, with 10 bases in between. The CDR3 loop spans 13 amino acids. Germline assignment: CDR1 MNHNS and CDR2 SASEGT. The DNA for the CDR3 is TGTGCCAGCAGGGAGGACCTTAATCAGCCCCAGCATTTT. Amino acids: CASREDLNQPQHF.

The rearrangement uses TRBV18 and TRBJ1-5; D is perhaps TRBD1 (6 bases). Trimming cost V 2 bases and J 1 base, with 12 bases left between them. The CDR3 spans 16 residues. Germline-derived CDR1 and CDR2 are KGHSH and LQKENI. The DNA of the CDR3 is TGTGCCAGCTCACCAAATCAGGGGCGAAGCAATCAGCCCCAGCATTTT. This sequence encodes CASSPNQGRSNQPQHF.

CDR3 region: CASSGGANTGELFF. CDR3 DNA sequence: TGCGCCAGCAGTGGCGGGGCCAACACCGGGGAGCTGTTTTTT. The rearrangement joins TRBV10-1 to TRBJ2-2, with D tentatively TRBD2 (6 bases). Trimming removed 4 bases from V and 2 bases from J, with 8 bases in between. The CDR3 length is 14 residues. Germline V gene sequence: CDR1 WNHNN, CDR2 SYGVQD (reference sequence).

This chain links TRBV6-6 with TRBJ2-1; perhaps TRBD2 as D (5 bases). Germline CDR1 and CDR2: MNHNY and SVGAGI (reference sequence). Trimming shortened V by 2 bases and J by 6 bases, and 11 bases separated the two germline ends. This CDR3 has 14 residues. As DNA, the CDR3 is TGTGCCAGCAGTTACGAGGCTAGCTCCAATGAGCAGTTCTTC. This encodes CASSYEASSNEQFF.

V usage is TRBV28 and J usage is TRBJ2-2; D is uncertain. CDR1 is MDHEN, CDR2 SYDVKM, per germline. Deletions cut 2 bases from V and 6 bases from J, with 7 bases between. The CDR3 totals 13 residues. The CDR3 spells CASSLAGSGELFF. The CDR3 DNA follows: TGTGCCAGCAGTTTAGCCGGGTCCGGGGAGCTGTTTTTT.